The 25 T cell receptor beta chains below come from one sample, sequenced in a study of blood T cells in healthy people across ages. Combining a sample-barcoded 5' primer with a J-beta primer mix, a second PCR ran for roughly 6 to 12 cycles. TCRdb processed the 5' RACE reads anew with MiXCR; each CDR3 protein has one entry. The sample yields 1.5 million to 2 million distinct CDR3 sequences, 30% to 35% seen once. Sample: blood. The source of these receptors is a woman aged 25 to 45 in good health.

This clonotype was observed a single time. The V call is TRBV20-1, the J call TRBJ2-5; 8 bases are a match to TRBD1. With 6 bases clipped from V and 5 bases from J, the junction kept 11 bases outside the gene matches. The CDR3 is 14 amino acids. The germline gives CDR1 DFQATT, CDR2 SNEGSKA (reference sequence). CDR3 nucleotide sequence: TGCAGTGCCGAAAGGACAGGGCGGAAGGAGACCCAGTACTTC. This encodes CSAERTGRKETQYF.

This clonotype appeared many times. The chain combines TRBV4-1 with TRBJ2-5; tentatively, D is TRBD1 (5 bases). CDR3 length: 15 residues. V lost 4 bases and J lost 0, with 12 bases in between. Germline CDR1 is MGHRA and CDR2 is YSYEKL. CDR3 coding DNA: TGCGCCAGCAGCCCCCGTGCAGGGAACCAAGAGACCCAGTACTTC. This gives the protein CASSPRAGNQETQYF.

This clonotype was recorded at least ten times. This sequence joins TRBV29-1 and TRBJ2-7, with D perhaps TRBD2 (6 bases). The CDR3 totals 13 residues. Germline assignment: CDR1 SQVTM and CDR2 ANQGSEA. The V end was cut by 7 bases, the J end by 0 bases, with 13 bases between. CDR3: CSGVGGSSYEQYF. The CDR3, as DNA: TGCAGCGGTGTCGGGGGAAGCTCCTACGAGCAGTACTTC.

This chain connects TRBV30 to TRBJ1-2; possibly TRBD1 for D (6 bases). The CDR3 is made up of 13 amino acids. The ends were cut back, 2 bases at V and 5 bases at J, with 12 bases in the middle. The germline gives CDR1 GTSNPN, CDR2 SVGIG (reference sequence). CDR3 residues: CAWSPGANYGYTF. The CDR3 nucleotides are TGTGCCTGGAGTCCAGGGGCGAATTATGGCTACACCTTC.

This sequence joins TRBV9 and TRBJ1-2; the match to TRBD1 covers 7 bases. This CDR3 is 15 amino acids long. The trim removed 0 bases at V and 0 bases at J, leaving 2 bases unmatched. Per the germline V gene, CDR1 is SGDLS and CDR2 is YYNGEE. The CDR3 loop is CASSVEQGTNYGYTF. CDR3 nucleotides: TGTGCCAGCAGCGTAGAACAGGGGACTAACTATGGCTACACCTTC. Full variable domain (outside the CDR3, taken from reference TRBV9 and TRBJ1-2): DSGVTQTPKHLITATGQRVTLRCSPRSGDLSVYWYQQSLDQGLQFLIQYYNGEERAKGNILERFSAQQFPDLHSELNLSSLELGDSALYFCASSVEQGTNYGYTFGSGTRLTVV.

Ten or more counts support this clonotype. J is TRBJ2-7 and V is TRBV5-6; 7 nucleotides agree with TRBD2. The germline gives CDR1 SGHDT, CDR2 YYEEEE. With 2 bases clipped from V and 4 bases from J, the junction kept 3 bases outside the gene matches. CDR3 length equals 13 residues. CDR3 bases: TGTGCCAGCAGCTTAGGGACTAAATACGAGCAGTACTTC. As protein: CASSLGTKYEQYF. Using reference TRBV5-6 and TRBJ2-7 for the parts outside the CDR3, the full variable domain is DAGVTQSPTHLIKTRGQQVTLRCSPKSGHDTVSWYQQALGQGPQFIFQYYEEEERQRGNFPDRFSGHQFPNYSSELNVNALLLGDSALYLCASSLGTKYEQYFGPGTRLTVT.

CDR3 sequence reads: CASSLGQRGSEAFF. As DNA, the CDR3 is TGTGCCAGCAGCTTGGGACAAAGGGGCTCTGAAGCTTTCTTT. The chain recombines TRBV7-9 with TRBJ1-1; possibly TRBD1 for D (6 bases). CDR3 length equals 14 residues. The germline V gene has CDR1 SEHNR and CDR2 FQNEAQ (reference sequence). With 3 bases removed from V and 6 bases from J, the gap between germline ends came to 14 bases.

V is TRBV27 and J is TRBJ2-7; 7 bases agree with TRBD1. The assigned J gene may be wrong: the sequence end matches TRBJ2-5 better. Germline CDR1 and CDR2: MNHEY and SMNVEV (reference sequence). The CDR3 covers 18 residues. CDR3 protein: CASSLAVSDRAAYETQYF. DNA of the CDR3: TGTGCCAGCAGTTTAGCGGTTTCCGACAGGGCAGCGTACGAGACCCAGTACTTC.

The V call is TRBV24-1, the J call TRBJ2-1, with 9 bases lining up with TRBD2. Germline CDR1 and CDR2: KGHDR and SFDVKD. Losses at the gene ends were 3 bases for V and 8 bases for J; bases not matched to a gene: 10. This CDR3 has 16 residues. CDR3 sequence (DNA): TGTGCCACCAGTGATAACCGTAGCGGGAGCGGTGATGAGCAGTTCTTC. It is translated as CATSDNRSGSGDEQFF.

This clonotype was observed a handful of times. The chain is built from TRBV3-1 and TRBJ2-5; TRBD2 agrees at 9 bases. This CDR3 spans 19 amino acids. CDR1 is LGHDT, CDR2 YNNKEL, per germline (reference sequence). Unmatched junction bases numbered 14, after V lost 1 base and J lost 2 bases. The CDR3 region has the DNA TGTGCCAGCAGCCAAGCTCTGAGAAGGCTAGCGGGACCTCAAGAGACCCAGTACTTC. It translates to CASSQALRRLAGPQETQYF.

This clonotype was seen more than once but under ten times. V usage is TRBV7-6 and J usage is TRBJ2-1; 13 bases are shared with TRBD2. Germline CDR1 reads SGHVS; CDR2 reads FNYEAQ. The CDR3 runs 18 residues. The J segment lost 7 bases and the V segment lost 5 bases, leaving 14 bases of the junction unmatched. This chain's CDR3 is CASSQLAGGSKASNEQFF. The CDR3 DNA reads as TGTGCCAGCAGCCAACTAGCGGGAGGGTCCAAAGCCTCAAATGAGCAGTTCTTC.

The sample holds a few counts of this clonotype. The chain combines TRBV12-3 or TRBV12-4 with TRBJ1-2; 10 nucleotides align to TRBD1. Trimming took 6 bases from V and 8 from J; bases not matched to a gene: 12. This CDR3 has 15 amino acids. CDR3 nucleotides: TGTGCCAGCAGCCCACCCGGGACAGGGGTTGGAGGCTACACCTTC. It is translated as CASSPPGTGVGGYTF.

The rearrangement joins TRBV20-1 to TRBJ2-7, with 10 nucleotides matching TRBD1. The CDR3 is 15 amino acids. J gave up 6 bases and V 0 bases, and 8 bases lay outside the gene matches. Germline-derived CDR1 and CDR2 are DFQATT and SNEGSKA (reference sequence). This chain's CDR3 is CSARDMGQGISEQYF. The CDR3 coding sequence is TGCAGTGCTAGAGATATGGGACAGGGGATTAGCGAGCAGTACTTC.

This clonotype has more than one count but fewer than ten. The genes are TRBV29-1 and TRBJ2-3; TRBD2 is a possible D gene (5 bases). The V end lost 2 bases, the J end lost 5 bases, and 11 bases lay between the germline ends. The CDR3 contains 13 residues. Germline values: CDR1 SQVTM, CDR2 ANQGSEA. CDR3 nucleotides: TGCAGCGTTGAACTCGGGGAAGGAGATACGCAGTATTTT. This translates into CSVELGEGDTQYF.

As to this clonotype: Since a much larger clone is just one base distant, this may be a read error. J is TRBJ1-2 and V is TRBV4-1, with D uncertain. V shed 1 base and J shed 3 bases, with 9 bases lying between them. From germline, CDR1 is MGHRA and CDR2 YSYEKL. There are 14 residues in the CDR3. CDR3: CASSQVEIDYGYTF. The CDR3 nucleotides are TGCGCCAGCAGCCAAGTTGAGATAGACTATGGCTACACCTTC.

The rearrangement uses TRBV5-1 and TRBJ2-5, with 10 bases aligning to TRBD1. The CDR3 loop spans 17 amino acids. V lost 4 bases, J lost 2 bases, and 11 bases stayed unmatched. Per germline, CDR1 SGHRS and CDR2 YFSETQ. In nucleotides, the CDR3 is TGCGCCAGCAGCGCCTATCGGGACAGGGGATATCAAGAGACCCAGTACTTC. This translates into CASSAYRDRGYQETQYF.

The genes are TRBV5-1 and TRBJ2-5; D unclear. Per the germline V gene, CDR1 is SGHRS and CDR2 is YFSETQ. The CDR3 is 12 residues long. Deletions cut 6 bases from V and 0 bases from J, with 6 bases between. CDR3 nucleotides: TGCGCCAGCACGGGCGACCAAGAGACCCAGTACTTC. Translating it yields CASTGDQETQYF.

The rearrangement links TRBV6-4 to TRBJ2-7; D is perhaps TRBD1 (5 bases). The V end was cut by 11 bases, the J end by 5 bases, with 19 bases between. The CDR3 loop spans 13 amino acids. Germline V gene data show CDR1 as MRHNA and CDR2 as SNTAGT. The CDR3 DNA follows: TGTGCCTACCAGGGAAAACGAGTTGACGAGCAGTACTTC. Encoded protein: CAYQGKRVDEQYF.

This sequence joins TRBV12-3 or TRBV12-4 and TRBJ1-2; D unclear. Trimming removed 6 bases at V and 8 bases at J, with 16 bases between. The CDR3 is 13 amino acids. In DNA, the CDR3 is TGTGCCAGCAGCCGCGCCCGGACGGAGGGCTACACCTTC. Protein: CASSRARTEGYTF.

This clonotype was seen a handful of times. The chain carries TRBV20-1 and TRBJ2-1; no definite D call. The germline gives CDR1 DFQATT, CDR2 SNEGSKA (reference sequence). V shed 3 bases and J shed 2 bases, with 11 bases lying between them. The CDR3 covers 14 residues. The CDR3 DNA reads TGCAGTGCTAGCGTCGCCAGCGCCTACAATGAGCAGTTCTTC. As protein: CSASVASAYNEQFF.

The chain links TRBV10-3 to TRBJ1-1; D not resolved. V was trimmed by 3 bases and J by 4 bases, leaving 9 bases between them. This CDR3 has 13 amino acids. The germline V gene has CDR1 ENHRY and CDR2 SYGVKD. The chain's CDR3 is CAISDTRTTEAFF. The CDR3 nucleotides are TGTGCCATCAGTGATACCCGAACCACTGAAGCTTTCTTT.

The chain uses TRBV7-6 and TRBJ2-6; D remains ambiguous. The CDR3 loop spans 14 amino acids. Germline values: CDR1 SGHVS, CDR2 FNYEAQ. Deletions cut 5 bases from V and 0 bases from J, with 5 bases between. CDR3 bases: TGTGCCAGCAGCCGGTACTCTGGGGCCAACGTCCTGACTTTC. Its translation is CASSRYSGANVLTF.

The J gene is TRBJ2-1, the V gene TRBV12-3 or TRBV12-4; unclear D gene. The ends were cut back, 7 bases at V and 14 bases at J, with 21 bases in the middle. This CDR3 contains 13 residues. Written as DNA, the CDR3 is TGTGCCAGCACTAATACCGGGCTTCAAAAAGAGTTCTTC. Its translation is CASTNTGLQKEFF.

The table lists this clonotype with a few counts. The V and J genes are TRBV7-8 and TRBJ1-2; 9 nucleotides align to TRBD1. Germline CDR1 SGHVS, CDR2 FQNEAQ. V trimming: 5 bases; J trimming: 4 bases; junction bases outside the gene matches: 8. This CDR3 spans 15 amino acids. CDR3 sequence (DNA): TGTGCCAGCAGCCCTACCGGGACAGGGTCCTATGGCTACACCTTC. It encodes CASSPTGTGSYGYTF.

Notes on this clonotype: Since a much larger clone is just one base distant, this may be a read error. The V gene is TRBV3-1, the J gene TRBJ2-7; D is possibly TRBD1 or TRBD2 (5 bases each). Looked up from germline, CDR1 is LGHDT and CDR2 is YNNKEL (reference sequence). The CDR3 length is 16 residues. The CDR3: CASSQGGRENAYERYF. The DNA of the CDR3 is TGTGCCAGCAGCCAAGGCGGCAGGGAGAACGCCTACGAGCGGTACTTC.